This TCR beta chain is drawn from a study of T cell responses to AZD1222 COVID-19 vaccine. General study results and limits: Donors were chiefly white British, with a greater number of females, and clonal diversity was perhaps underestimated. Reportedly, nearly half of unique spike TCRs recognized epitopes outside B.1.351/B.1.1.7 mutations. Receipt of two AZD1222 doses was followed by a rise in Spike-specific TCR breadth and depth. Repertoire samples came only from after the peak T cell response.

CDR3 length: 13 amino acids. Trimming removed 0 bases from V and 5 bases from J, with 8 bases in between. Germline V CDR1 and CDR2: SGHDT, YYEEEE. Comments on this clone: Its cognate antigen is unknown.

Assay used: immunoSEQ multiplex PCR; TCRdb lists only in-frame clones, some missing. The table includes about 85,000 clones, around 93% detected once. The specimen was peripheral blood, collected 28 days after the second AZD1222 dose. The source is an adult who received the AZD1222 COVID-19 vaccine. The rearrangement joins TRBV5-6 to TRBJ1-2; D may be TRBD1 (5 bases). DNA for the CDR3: TGTGCCAGCAGCTTGGAAAGGGGTTATGGCTACACCTTC. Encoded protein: CASSLERGYGYTF.